This T cell receptor beta chain was captured in a study of blood T cell repertoires in COVID-19. About the study: In each case, the material was cDNA or gDNA derived from T cells, B-cell-depleted T cells, or PBMCs.

The table came from immunoSEQ multiplex PCR; TCRdb's copy has only in-frame clones and leaves some out. The repertoire has almost 250,000 clones, about 89% of them found once; the top ten carry approximately 4.1%. V lost 4 bases and J 3 bases, leaving 12 bases between the germline ends. This CDR3 spans 13 amino acids. CDR1 is GTSNPN and CDR2 is SVGIG in the germline V gene (reference sequence). The cohort comprised adults aged roughly 18 to 95 years residing in approximately 22 US areas. Among Cohort 3 donors, those recovered had two negative PCRs, clearance, or symptom resolution. Sequencing was performed on PBMCs or T cells enriched from blood (not recorded which). This chain links TRBV30 with TRBJ1-1; D is unresolved. This receptor was identified in a woman in her twenties or thirties who had recovered from COVID-19. The CDR3 DNA follows: TGTGCCTGGATGACGGCACTATACACTGAAGCTTTCTTT. This translates into CAWMTALYTEAFF.